One and the same sample provided the 15 T cell receptor beta chains below, sequenced in a study of T-cell reconstitution after alpha-beta-depleted transplantation in children. Preparation of the TCRbeta library was carried out with unique molecular identifiers. MiXCR, run by TCRdb on the PCR reads, gives a single entry per CDR3 protein. Of some 590,000 distinct CDR3 sequences in the sample, about 11% were seen once. Material: PBMCs from the stem cell graft donor, obtained from the stem cell graft. These receptors were taken from a human donor who donated a stem cell graft to a child with acute myeloid leukemia.

This clonotype has only a few counts. V and J are TRBV7-3 and TRBJ2-2; TRBD2 agrees at 9 bases. The CDR3 runs 16 residues. Germline-derived CDR1 and CDR2 are SGHTA and FQGTGA. The V and J ends lost 5 bases and 0 bases, in that order; junction bases with no gene match: 4. The CDR3, as DNA: TGTGCCAGCAGCCTTAGCGGGAGTCCGAACACCGGGGAGCTGTTTTTT. It codes for CASSLSGSPNTGELFF.

This clonotype has a handful of counts. The CDR3 sequence: CASSVTGWRAFF. The DNA for the CDR3 is TGTGCCAGCAGTGTGACAGGGTGGCGAGCTTTCTTT. The J gene is TRBJ1-1, the V gene TRBV12-3 or TRBV12-4; 7 bases match TRBD1. V lost 5 bases, J lost 10 bases, and 7 bases stayed unmatched. This CDR3 contains 12 residues.

This clonotype has a count of ten or more. The chain carries TRBV7-2 and TRBJ2-7, with D perhaps matching TRBD1 (5 bases). The germline V gene has CDR1 SGHTA and CDR2 FQGNSA. The CDR3 sequence is 15 residues long. V was clipped by 4 bases and J by 0 bases, with 13 bases between them. CDR3 coding DNA: TGTGCCAGCAGCTCCCGACAGACGATCTCCTACGAGCAGTACTTC. Translating it yields CASSSRQTISYEQYF.

V is TRBV7-2 and J is TRBJ1-1; D is unclear. Trimming took off 5 bases at V and 7 bases at J, with 14 bases between the two ends. The CDR3 contains 13 residues. Germline V gives CDR1 SGHTA, CDR2 FQGNSA. The CDR3 reads CASSPRTRDEAFF. In nucleotides, the CDR3 is TGTGCCAGCAGCCCACGGACGAGGGATGAAGCTTTCTTT.

The CDR3 region is CASMGGPAAAFF. CDR3 bases: TGTGCCAGCATGGGGGGTCCGGCGGCGGCGTTCTTC. The chain is built from TRBV21-1 and TRBJ2-1; the D call of TRBD1 is as the table states it, not checked on the DNA. TRBV21-1 is marked as a pseudogene. There are 12 residues in the CDR3.

This clonotype was picked up a small number of times. The rearrangement joins TRBV30 to TRBJ1-2, with D perhaps TRBD1 (5 bases). Germline CDR1 and CDR2: GTSNPN and SVGIG (reference sequence). This CDR3 comprises 12 residues. Between the trimmed V and J ends, which lost 4 bases and 8 bases, there was a span of 14 bases. The DNA for the CDR3 is TGTGCCTGGAATAGGGGCCCTTCAGGCTACACCTTC. This gives the protein CAWNRGPSGYTF.

A few counts support this clonotype. CDR3 region: CASRSTSGRDIGELFF. DNA of the CDR3: TGTGCCAGCAGGTCGACTAGCGGGAGGGATATCGGGGAGCTGTTTTTT. The rearrangement links TRBV6-1 to TRBJ2-2, with 14 bases aligning to TRBD2. CDR3 size: 16 residues. The V and J ends lost 6 bases and 7 bases, in that order; junction bases with no gene match: 7. From germline, CDR1 is MNHNS and CDR2 SASEGT.

This clonotype has ten or more counts. This sequence joins TRBV29-1 and TRBJ2-3, with D unresolved. CDR1 and CDR2 (germline): SQVTM, ANQGSEA. Trimming left V 1 base short and J 4 bases short, with 12 bases between. This CDR3 comprises 14 residues. The CDR3 spells CSVEGLSSADTQYF. In nucleotides, the CDR3 is TGCAGCGTTGAAGGGTTAAGTTCGGCAGATACGCAGTATTTT.

The chain uses TRBV20-1 and TRBJ1-3, with D tentatively TRBD1 (6 bases). This CDR3 is built from 14 residues. CDR1 is DFQATT, CDR2 SNEGSKA, per germline (reference sequence). V was trimmed by 6 bases and J by 2 bases, leaving 14 bases between them. The CDR3 spells CSALRGQAGNTIYF. The CDR3 DNA sequence: TGCAGTGCCCTACGGGGGCAAGCTGGAAACACCATATATTTT.

In this sample, this clonotype turned up many times. The chain uses TRBV20-1 and TRBJ2-5; weak D call: TRBD1 (6 bases). The CDR3 runs 14 residues. CDR1 is DFQATT and CDR2 is SNEGSKA in the germline V gene (reference sequence). Trimming cost V 0 bases and J 5 bases, with 13 bases left between them. CDR3 in amino acids: CSARDRSRGETQYF. CDR3 in DNA: TGCAGTGCTAGAGATCGGAGCAGGGGCGAGACCCAGTACTTC.

This chain connects TRBV2 to TRBJ1-2, with D perhaps TRBD1 (5 bases). The CDR3 is 16 amino acids. V was pared by 4 bases and J by 1 base, with 16 bases between. The germline CDR1 and CDR2 sequences are SNHLY and FYNNEI. The CDR3 region is CASSAFQYGGNYGYTF. In nucleotides, the CDR3 is TGTGCCAGCAGTGCATTCCAATACGGGGGTAACTATGGCTACACCTTC. Combining the CDR3 with reference TRBV2 and TRBJ1-2 gives the whole variable domain EPEVTQTPSHQVTQMGQEVILRCVPISNHLYFYWYRQILGQKVEFLVSFYNNEISEKSEIFDDQFSVERPDGSNFTLKIRSTKLEDSAMYFCASSAFQYGGNYGYTFGSGTRLTVV.

There are a few counts of this clonotype. The gene calls are TRBV5-1 and TRBJ1-2, with D unclear. This CDR3 spans 13 amino acids. CDR1 is SGHRS, CDR2 YFSETQ, per germline. Trimming took off 4 bases at V and 2 bases at J, with 9 bases between the two ends. CDR3 loop: CASSLPDNYGYTF. CDR3 sequence (DNA): TGCGCCAGCAGCCTACCGGACAACTATGGCTACACCTTC. Variable domain in full (rest from reference TRBV5-1 and TRBJ1-2): KAGVTQTPRYLIKTRGQQVTLSCSPISGHRSVSWYQQTPGQGLQFLFEYFSETQRNKGNFPGRFSGRQFSNSRSEMNVSTLELGDSALYLCASSLPDNYGYTFGSGTRLTVV.

This chain joins TRBV18 and TRBJ2-1; D gene uncertain. The germline gives CDR1 KGHSH, CDR2 LQKENI. V lost 3 bases to trimming and J lost 7 bases, with 22 bases between them. The CDR3 is 17 amino acids. CDR3 bases: TGTGCCAGCTCACCCATCCCGCTATCTTATCCAGCTAATGAGCAGTTCTTC. It yields the protein CASSPIPLSYPANEQFF. Full variable domain (remainder filled in from reference TRBV18 and TRBJ2-1): NAGVMQNPRHLVRRRGQEARLRCSPMKGHSHVYWYRQLPEEGLKFMVYLQKENIIDESGMPKERFSAEFPKEGPSILRIQQVVRGDSAAYFCASSPIPLSYPANEQFFGPGTRLTVL.

This clonotype showed up just a few times. This chain connects TRBV29-1 to TRBJ2-7, with D unclear. The CDR3 consists of 14 residues. Trimming pared 2 bases from V and 6 bases from J, leaving 17 bases between. The germline gives CDR1 SQVTM, CDR2 ANQGSEA. In DNA, the CDR3 is TGCAGCGTTGAATCCTCACCTAGTTCGGGCGAGCAGTACTTC. Translating it yields CSVESSPSSGEQYF.

In this sample, this clonotype turned up a few times. In nucleotides, the CDR3 is TGCAGTGCTAGAAAAATGGAGAACACCGGGGAGCTGTTTTTT. Amino acid sequence: CSARKMENTGELFF. The V call is TRBV20-1, the J call TRBJ2-2; no reliable D call. Looked up from germline, CDR1 is DFQATT and CDR2 is SNEGSKA (reference sequence). CDR3 length equals 14 residues. Trimming left V 2 bases short and J 1 base short, with 8 bases between.